Presented here are 22 T cell receptor beta chains from one specimen sequenced in a study of STAT5B mutations in CD4+ large granular lymphocyte leukemia. Profiled with immunoSEQ multiplex PCR; TCRdb holds only in-frame clones, not every one. The sample carries thousands of clones, 60% to 75% recorded once. Sequenced input: PBMCs. These receptors were collected from a woman between 70 and 85 years old with CD4+ T-cell large granular lymphocyte leukemia.

In this sample, this clone is medium-sized. CDR3 in DNA: TGTGCCAGCAGCTTCCGGGGCAGGGGGCCGACTAATGAAAAACTGTTTTTT. This translates into CASSFRGRGPTNEKLFF. The chain carries TRBV5-4 and TRBJ1-4; 8 positions match TRBD1. Germline loops: CDR1 SGHNT, CDR2 YYREEE (reference sequence). Germline trimming cut 2 bases from V and 2 bases from J; bases unmatched to any gene: 8. The CDR3 contains 17 residues.

This clone was observed a single time. In nucleotides, the CDR3 is TGCAGCGCCAGGGGGCGCGGCACAGATACGCAGTATTTT. It is translated as CSARGRGTDTQYF. The gene calls are TRBV29-1 and TRBJ2-3; 8 bases line up with TRBD1. The ends lost 7 bases at V and 1 base at J; junction bases unmatched: 4. The CDR3 extends over 13 amino acids. Germline V lookup: CDR1 SQVTM, CDR2 ANQGSEA.

The chain combines TRBV7-8 with TRBJ2-5; D gene ambiguous. The germline CDR1 and CDR2 sequences are SGHVS and FQNEAQ. V lost 5 bases to trimming and J lost 1 base, with 14 bases between them. CDR3 length: 15 residues. The CDR3 nucleotides are TGTGCCAGCAGCCCGAGTCCGAGTGCCCAAGAGACCCAGTACTTC. Translating gives CASSPSPSAQETQYF.

Comments on this clone: This sequence is one base from a far larger clone and is likely a read error. The chain uses TRBV7-7 and TRBJ1-5; no clear D gene. Per germline, CDR1 SSHAT and CDR2 FNYEAQ (reference sequence). The CDR3 extends over 13 amino acids. The CDR3 spells CASSERQNQPQHF. The CDR3 nucleotides are TGTGCTAGCAGTGAGCGTCAGAATCAGCCCCAGCATTTT.

This sequence joins TRBV7-8 and TRBJ2-7, with 10 bases identical to TRBD2. This CDR3 has 14 residues. Germline loops: CDR1 SGHVS, CDR2 FQNEAQ. V lost 5 bases, J lost 4 bases, and 5 bases stayed unmatched. The CDR3 sequence is CASSASGGPYEQYF. The CDR3 coding sequence is TGTGCCAGCAGCGCTAGCGGGGGTCCTTACGAGCAGTACTTC. Based on the CDR3 plus reference TRBV7-8 and TRBJ2-7, the full variable domain is GAGVSQSPRYKVAKRGQDVALRCDPISGHVSLFWYQQALGQGPEFLTYFQNEAQLDKSGLPSDRFFAERPEGSVSTLKIQRTQQEDSAVYLCASSASGGPYEQYFGPGTRLTVT.

In this sample, this clone turned up once. The rearrangement links TRBV6-5 to TRBJ2-7; D is unresolved. V was shortened by 0 bases and J by 2 bases, with 11 bases between the two germline ends. The germline CDR1 and CDR2 sequences are MNHEY and SVGAGI. The CDR3 spans 15 residues. The CDR3 sequence is CASSYSGQLPYEQYF. Written as DNA, the CDR3 is TGTGCCAGCAGTTACTCAGGCCAGCTGCCCTACGAGCAGTACTTC.

The chain combines TRBV28 with TRBJ1-2, with D hard to call. Deletions cut 6 bases from V and 3 bases from J, with 17 bases between. Germline V gene sequence: CDR1 MDHEN, CDR2 SYDVKM. The CDR3 has 15 residues. CDR3 protein: CASSYPGILDYGYTF. CDR3 bases: TGTGCCAGCAGCTACCCTGGGATCCTGGACTATGGCTACACCTTC.

CDR3 in DNA: TGCGCCAGCAGCTTGGACACAGATACGCAGTATTTT. Protein: CASSLDTDTQYF. The V and J genes are TRBV5-1 and TRBJ2-3; D gene unclear. Per the germline V gene, CDR1 is SGHRS and CDR2 is YFSETQ. The V end was cut by 0 bases, the J end by 2 bases, with 1 base between. There are 12 residues in the CDR3.

V gene TRBV18 combines with J gene TRBJ1-6, with TRBD1 matching 7 bases. CDR1 is KGHSH and CDR2 is LQKENI in the germline V gene. This CDR3 is built from 14 residues. The trim removed 5 bases at V and 5 bases at J, leaving 3 bases unmatched. CDR3 DNA: TGTGCCAGCTCAGTCGACAGGGATAATTCACCCCTCCACTTT. Translation: CASSVDRDNSPLHF.

The chain uses TRBV4-1 and TRBJ2-3, with a weak D call TRBD2 (6 bases). V lost 1 base to trimming and J lost 3 bases, with 11 bases between them. The length of the CDR3 is 15 residues. Per the germline V gene, CDR1 is MGHRA and CDR2 is YSYEKL. CDR3 in DNA: TGCGCCAGCAGCCAAGTGTCGGGAGAGACAGATACGCAGTATTTT. Its translation is CASSQVSGETDTQYF.

Written as DNA, the CDR3 is TGTGCCAGCAGCCAACGAGGGGCGGACACCGGGGAGCTGTTTTTT. Its protein product is CASSQRGADTGELFF. The V gene is TRBV6-4, the J gene TRBJ2-2, with D perhaps being TRBD1 or TRBD2 (5 bases each). The germline CDR1 and CDR2 sequences are MRHNA and SNTAGT. The CDR3 length is 15 residues. V was shortened by 6 bases and J by 3 bases, with 14 bases between the two germline ends.

The CDR3 spells CAIGRGLSGELFF. DNA of the CDR3: TGTGCCATCGGGAGGGGTCTGAGCGGGGAGCTGTTTTTT. This chain connects TRBV10-3 to TRBJ2-2; 7 nucleotides align to TRBD2. The junction had 7 bases not matched to a gene; V was cut back by 8 bases and J by 7 bases. Germline V gene sequence: CDR1 ENHRY, CDR2 SYGVKD. This CDR3 has 13 amino acids.

This clone was picked up a small number of times. The V gene is TRBV14, the J gene TRBJ1-6; D unresolved. This CDR3 comprises 16 residues. Trimming took 1 base from V and 6 from J, leaving 13 bases between them. The germline gives CDR1 SGHDN, CDR2 FVKESK. CDR3 amino acids: CASSQVPGDFNSPLHF. The CDR3 nucleotides are TGTGCCAGCAGCCAAGTTCCAGGAGACTTTAATTCACCCCTCCACTTT.

Only one count was recorded for this clone. The chain employs TRBV6-1 and TRBJ1-2; D unclear. The length of the CDR3 is 13 residues. V lost 2 bases, J lost 4 bases, and 8 bases lay in between. Germline CDR1 MNHNS, CDR2 SASEGT. CDR3 residues: CASSEIQSYGYTF. The CDR3 nucleotides are TGTGCCAGCAGTGAAATCCAGTCCTATGGCTACACCTTC.

The chain has TRBV5-1 and TRBJ2-5, with D possibly being TRBD2 (7 bases). The V gene lost 4 bases and the J gene lost 5 bases, with 18 bases spanning the gap. CDR3 size: 15 residues. Germline V lookup: CDR1 SGHRS, CDR2 YFSETQ. The CDR3 region has the DNA TGCGCCAGCAGCCCATGGGGGGGGCGCGGGGAGACCCAGTACTTC. Amino acids: CASSPWGGRGETQYF.

The rearrangement links TRBV11-3 to TRBJ2-1, with unresolved D. Between the trimmed V and J ends, which lost 5 bases and 2 bases, there was a span of 13 bases. This CDR3 spans 15 amino acids. CDR1 is SGHNT, CDR2 YENEEA, per germline. CDR3 in amino acids: CASSPYEATYNEQFF. As DNA, the CDR3 is TGTGCCAGCAGCCCGTACGAGGCTACCTACAATGAGCAGTTCTTC.

The V gene is TRBV5-5, the J gene TRBJ2-7; TRBD1 matches at 9 bases. Germline loops: CDR1 SGHKS, CDR2 YYEKEE (reference sequence). The junction had 3 bases not matched to a gene; V was cut back by 2 bases and J by 0 bases. CDR3 length equals 15 residues. The CDR3 DNA sequence: TGTGCCAGCAGCTTCTGGGACAGGGCCTCCTACGAGCAGTACTTC. It translates to CASSFWDRASYEQYF.

V usage is TRBV11-3 and J usage is TRBJ2-5, with 12 bases that match TRBD2. Trimming at V came to 5 bases and at J to 2 bases, leaving 3 bases not matched to a gene. The germline CDR1 and CDR2 sequences are SGHNT and YENEEA. CDR3 size: 15 residues. For the CDR3, the DNA is TGTGCCAGCAGCCGACTAGCGGGGGATCAAGAGACCCAGTACTTC. This sequence encodes CASSRLAGDQETQYF.

The chain has TRBV6-5 and TRBJ1-2; D is unclear. The CDR3 length is 14 residues. CDR1 and CDR2 from the germline V gene are MNHEY and SVGAGI. V was shortened by 0 bases and J by 3 bases, with 8 bases between the two germline ends. The CDR3 sequence: CASSYSRLDYGYTF. In nucleotides, the CDR3 is TGTGCCAGCAGTTACTCGAGACTGGACTATGGCTACACCTTC.

This sequence joins TRBV11-2 and TRBJ1-5; D gene unclear. This CDR3 contains 15 residues. Germline values: CDR1 SGHAT, CDR2 FQNNGV. The V end lost 6 bases, the J end lost 4 bases, and 16 bases lay between the germline ends. The CDR3 loop is CASSPQAARNQPQHF. Written as DNA, the CDR3 is TGTGCCAGCAGTCCCCAGGCGGCGCGAAATCAGCCCCAGCATTTT.

The table lists this clone with a few counts. The chain employs TRBV7-9 and TRBJ1-1; D is unclear. V dropped 4 bases and J dropped 8 bases, with 11 bases sitting between them. The CDR3 consists of 12 residues. Per germline, CDR1 SEHNR and CDR2 FQNEAQ (reference sequence). The CDR3 region is CASSYSTGEAFF. CDR3 sequence (DNA): TGTGCCAGCAGCTACTCCACGGGGGAAGCTTTCTTT.

This chain links TRBV5-4 with TRBJ2-6; 7 bases map to TRBD2. The CDR3 runs to 18 residues. CDR1 and CDR2 from the germline V gene are SGHNT and YYREEE (reference sequence). The V gene end was trimmed by 3 bases and the J gene end by 0 bases; junction bases not matched to a gene: 9. CDR3 in DNA: TGTGCCAGCAGCTCGGGAGCTAGCGGTTTCTCTGGGGCCAACGTCCTGACTTTC. This gives the protein CASSSGASGFSGANVLTF.